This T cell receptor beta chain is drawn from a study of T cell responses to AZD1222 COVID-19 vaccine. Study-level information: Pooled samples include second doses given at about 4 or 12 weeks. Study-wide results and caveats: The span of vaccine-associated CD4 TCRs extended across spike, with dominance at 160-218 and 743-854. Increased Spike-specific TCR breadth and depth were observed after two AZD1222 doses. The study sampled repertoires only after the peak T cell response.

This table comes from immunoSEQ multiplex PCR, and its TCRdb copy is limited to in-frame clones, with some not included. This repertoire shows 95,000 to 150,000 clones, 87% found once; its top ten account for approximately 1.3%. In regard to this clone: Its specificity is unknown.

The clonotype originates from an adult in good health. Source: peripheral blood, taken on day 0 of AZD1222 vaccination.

The CDR3 is CASRGLAGVTTYNEQFF. DNA for the CDR3: TGTGCCAGTAGGGGACTAGCGGGGGTTACCACCTACAATGAGCAGTTCTTC. The V and J genes are TRBV19 and TRBJ2-1; the match to TRBD2 covers 14 bases. J gave up 2 bases and V 6 bases, and 6 bases lay outside the gene matches. The CDR3 is 17 residues long. Germline V CDR1 and CDR2: LNHDA, SQIVND (reference sequence).